One sample yielded the 23 T cell receptor beta chains listed below, sequenced in a study of blood T cells in healthy people across ages (dated by TCRdb to about 2015). The library relied on 5' RACE. Instrument used: Illumina HiSeq 2500. The second PCR ran for roughly 7 to 11 cycles and used a J-beta primer mix along with a sample-barcoded 5' primer. TCRdb ran its own pipeline on the public reads, namely fastp trimming at Q25 and MiXCR clone calling, and kept in-frame beta chains. Each record represents a unique CDR3 protein, reported with the most common genes and DNA among its rows. For this sample the table gives 700,000 to 900,000 distinct CDR3 sequences, of which roughly 24% were detected only once. The ten most abundant clones make up under 3% of the sample. A further study also used this sample, focusing on T cells of mothers and their children.

The sequencing input was blood. These receptors all come from a boy between 10 and 17 years old in good health.

Only a few counts were recorded for this clonotype. The chain is built from TRBV12-3 or TRBV12-4 and TRBJ2-3, with a possible D match to TRBD2 (6 bases). CDR3 length equals 13 residues. The V and J ends lost 6 bases and 7 bases respectively, with 14 bases between them. The CDR3 bases are TGTGCCAGCAGCCCGGGGAGGTTGAATACGCAGTATTTT. Residues: CASSPGRLNTQYF.

The chain has TRBV7-3 and TRBJ2-3, with 8 positions matching TRBD2. Looked up from germline, CDR1 is SGHTA and CDR2 is FQGTGA. Trimming took 5 bases from V and 3 from J; bases not matched to a gene: 7. This CDR3 has 15 residues. CDR3 DNA: TGTGCCAGCAGCCCCCTCGGGGGGGAGACAGATACGCAGTATTTT. This gives the protein CASSPLGGETDTQYF.

The V gene is TRBV29-1, the J gene TRBJ2-5, with 7 bases lining up with TRBD1. V lost 7 bases to trimming and J lost 9 bases; unmatched junction nucleotides: 11. The CDR3 totals 12 residues. Germline CDR1 SQVTM, CDR2 ANQGSEA. The CDR3 reads CSAPTGPGAQYF. DNA of the CDR3: TGCAGCGCCCCGACAGGGCCAGGGGCCCAGTACTTC.

The gene calls are TRBV20-1 and TRBJ2-7; 9 positions match TRBD2. The CDR3 covers 15 residues. In germline, CDR1 is DFQATT, CDR2 SNEGSKA (reference sequence). The J segment lost 2 bases and the V segment lost 1 base, leaving 6 bases of the junction unmatched. CDR3 residues: CSARGWRGGTYEQYF. The CDR3 DNA is TGCAGTGCTAGAGGGTGGCGGGGGGGGACCTACGAGCAGTACTTC.

This clonotype has just a few counts. This sequence joins TRBV12-3 or TRBV12-4 and TRBJ2-5; D tentatively reads TRBD1 or TRBD2 (6 bases each). Deletions cut 5 bases from V and 4 bases from J, with 17 bases between. There are 15 residues in the CDR3. The CDR3 nucleotides are TGTGCCAGCAGTCCCAAACGGGGGCAAGGAGAGACCCAGTACTTC. Its translation: CASSPKRGQGETQYF.

The rearrangement links TRBV29-1 to TRBJ2-3; no reliable D call. V was cut by 2 bases and J by 6 bases, with 3 bases left in between. The CDR3 sequence is 10 residues long. Germline V gene sequence: CDR1 SQVTM, CDR2 ANQGSEA. CDR3 protein: CSVESDTQYF. The CDR3 DNA is TGCAGCGTTGAATCCGATACGCAGTATTTT.

J is TRBJ2-2 and V is TRBV18; D is perhaps TRBD2 (5 bases). This CDR3 region has 16 residues. Germline lookup yields CDR1 KGHSH and CDR2 LQKENI. V lost 3 bases and J 4 bases, leaving 15 bases between the germline ends. The DNA for the CDR3 is TGTGCCAGCTCACCGACCTCACGGGAACTCACCGGGGAGCTGTTTTTT. This codes for CASSPTSRELTGELFF.

Comments on this clonotype: One junction end disagrees with the germline gene, perhaps due to a read error. This chain links TRBV6-1 with TRBJ2-6, with D maybe TRBD1 (5 bases). Germline V gene lookup returns CDR1 MNHNS and CDR2 SASEGT. This CDR3 contains 14 residues. CDR3 residues: CASSVGAGTNVLTF. The CDR3 nucleotides are TGTGCCAGCAGTGTAGGGGCTGGGACCAACGTCCTGACTTTC.

The chain carries TRBV5-1 and TRBJ2-5, with a weak D call TRBD1 (6 bases). Germline CDR1 and CDR2: SGHRS and YFSETQ. The CDR3 is 14 residues long. V shed 5 bases and J shed 5 bases, with 16 bases lying between them. The CDR3 DNA reads TGCGCCAGCAGACCCCAGGGGATGTCGGAGACCCAGTACTTC. As protein: CASRPQGMSETQYF. The variable domain in full, with the rest retrieved from reference TRBV5-1 and TRBJ2-5, is KAGVTQTPRYLIKTRGQQVTLSCSPISGHRSVSWYQQTPGQGLQFLFEYFSETQRNKGNFPGRFSGRQFSNSRSEMNVSTLELGDSALYLCASRPQGMSETQYFGPGTRLLVL.

This chain links TRBV9 with TRBJ2-7; D is possibly TRBD1 (5 bases). The CDR3 contains 13 residues. Germline values: CDR1 SGDLS, CDR2 YYNGEE. V was trimmed by 4 bases and J by 7 bases, leaving 15 bases between them. CDR3 DNA sequence: TGTGCCAGCAGCCCCGGAGACAGTCGAGAGCAGTACTTC. Amino acid sequence: CASSPGDSREQYF.

This chain connects TRBV12-3 or TRBV12-4 to TRBJ1-4; possibly TRBD1 for D (6 bases). Trimming pared 0 bases from V and 0 bases from J, leaving 8 bases between. The CDR3 length is 16 residues. The CDR3 sequence is CASSLATGATNEKLFF. CDR3 DNA sequence: TGTGCCAGCAGTTTAGCGACAGGAGCAACTAATGAAAAACTGTTTTTT.

This clonotype was observed a handful of times. The chain carries TRBV20-1 and TRBJ2-7; D uncertain. V was pared by 5 bases and J by 2 bases, with 13 bases between. The CDR3 totals 13 residues. Germline CDR1 DFQATT, CDR2 SNEGSKA (reference sequence). The CDR3, as DNA: TGCAGTGCTCTGACTCGGTCCCCCTACGAGCAGTACTTC. It specifies CSALTRSPYEQYF.

This clonotype was counted between two and nine times. The rearrangement joins TRBV10-3 to TRBJ2-2; D is ambiguous. Germline V gene lookup returns CDR1 ENHRY and CDR2 SYGVKD. The CDR3 has 13 residues. Trimming took off 4 bases at V and 3 bases at J, with 6 bases between the two ends. The CDR3 reads CAISGRDTGELFF. Here the CDR3 DNA reads TGTGCCATCAGTGGCCGGGACACCGGGGAGCTGTTTTTT.

The chain joins TRBV13 to TRBJ1-1; 11 positions match TRBD1. J gave up 7 bases and V 5 bases, and 12 bases lay outside the gene matches. Germline V lookup: CDR1 PRHDT, CDR2 FYEKMQ (reference sequence). The CDR3 loop spans 16 amino acids. CDR3 amino acids: CASSPPDRGLFLEAFF. The CDR3, as DNA: TGTGCCAGCAGCCCCCCGGACAGGGGGCTTTTCCTTGAAGCTTTCTTT.

The rearrangement joins TRBV7-9 to TRBJ1-4, with 8 bases fitting TRBD1. Germline trimming cut 6 bases from V and 5 bases from J; bases unmatched to any gene: 8. This CDR3 contains 15 residues. Germline CDR1 reads SEHNR; CDR2 reads FQNEAQ (reference sequence). CDR3 nucleotide sequence: TGTGCCAGCAGGTTCGGACAGGGTATAAATGAAAAACTGTTTTTT. Translating gives CASRFGQGINEKLFF. The full variable domain, with the rest looked up from reference TRBV7-9 and TRBJ1-4, is DTGVSQNPRHKITKRGQNVTFRCDPISEHNRLYWYRQTLGQGPEFLTYFQNEAQLEKSRLLSDRFSAERPKGSFSTLEIQRTEQGDSAMYLCASRFGQGINEKLFFGSGTQLSVL.

Concerning this clonotype itself: One junction end disagrees with the germline gene, perhaps due to a read error. V usage is TRBV6-6 and J usage is TRBJ2-7, with D unclear. Germline V gives CDR1 MNHNY, CDR2 SVGAGI (reference sequence). The CDR3 sequence is 13 residues long. DNA for the CDR3: TGTGCCGGCAGTTACTCTGACGAGTACGAGCAGTACTTC. This encodes CAGSYSDEYEQYF.

This clonotype was observed a few times. The rearrangement joins TRBV29-1 to TRBJ2-7; 9 bases map to TRBD1. The J call may be faulty, since TRBJ2-5 better matches the DNA end. Germline V gene sequence: CDR1 SQVTM, CDR2 ANQGSEA. This CDR3 has 13 residues. In DNA, the CDR3 is TGCAGCCACAGGGGGCCCTCACAAGAGACCCAGTACTTC. This sequence encodes CSHRGPSQETQYF.

There are a few counts of this clonotype. J is TRBJ2-2 and V is TRBV19, with D uncertain. Germline loops: CDR1 LNHDA, CDR2 SQIVND (reference sequence). The CDR3 consists of 14 residues. The V gene lost 2 bases and the J gene lost 7 bases, with 11 bases spanning the gap. CDR3 residues: CASSIHPRNGELFF. CDR3 bases: TGTGCCAGTAGTATACATCCCCGCAACGGGGAGCTGTTTTTT.

The rearrangement links TRBV3-1 to TRBJ1-2, with 11 positions matching TRBD1. This CDR3 contains 14 residues. Losses at the gene ends were 1 base for V and 7 bases for J; bases not matched to a gene: 2. Per germline, CDR1 LGHDT and CDR2 YNNKEL (reference sequence). The CDR3 is CASSQGTGGRGYTF. The DNA of the CDR3 is TGTGCCAGCAGCCAAGGGACAGGGGGCCGTGGCTACACCTTC.

J is TRBJ1-2 and V is TRBV6-6; D perhaps matches TRBD1 (6 bases). Germline CDR1 and CDR2: MNHNY and SVGAGI (reference sequence). Deletions cut 0 bases from V and 4 bases from J, with 9 bases between. This CDR3 is 14 amino acids long. The CDR3 DNA reads as TGTGCCAGCAGTTACTCCCAGGGGTCCTATGGCTACACCTTC. It encodes CASSYSQGSYGYTF.

This clonotype appeared a few times. The chain is built from TRBV27 and TRBJ2-7; D perhaps matches TRBD1 (6 bases). Germline V gene data show CDR1 as MNHEY and CDR2 as SMNVEV (reference sequence). Trimming removed 3 bases at V and 5 bases at J, with 11 bases between. CDR3 length: 13 residues. CDR3 bases: TGTGCCAGCAGTTTCACCTACAGGGACGAGCAGTACTTC. Its translation: CASSFTYRDEQYF.

The table lists this clonotype with a few counts. The chain has TRBV9 and TRBJ2-7; TRBD2 matches at 10 bases. Germline trimming cut 3 bases from V and 3 bases from J; bases unmatched to any gene: 6. This CDR3 has 15 amino acids. Germline CDR1 is SGDLS and CDR2 is YYNGEE. The CDR3 reads CASSASGGLNYEQYF. CDR3 sequence (DNA): TGTGCCAGCAGCGCTAGCGGGGGATTAAACTACGAGCAGTACTTC. Variable domain in full (rest from reference TRBV9 and TRBJ2-7): DSGVTQTPKHLITATGQRVTLRCSPRSGDLSVYWYQQSLDQGLQFLIQYYNGEERAKGNILERFSAQQFPDLHSELNLSSLELGDSALYFCASSASGGLNYEQYFGPGTRLTVT.

This chain joins TRBV4-1 and TRBJ2-7; TRBD2 aligns across 8 bases. Germline V gene sequence: CDR1 MGHRA, CDR2 YSYEKL. This CDR3 spans 14 amino acids. The J segment lost 5 bases and the V segment lost 4 bases, leaving 7 bases of the junction unmatched. The CDR3 DNA sequence: TGCGCCAGCAGCCGTCTAGCGGGTCTTAACGAGCAGTACTTC. Its protein product is CASSRLAGLNEQYF.